This T cell receptor beta chain originates from a study of cytomegalovirus exposure and HLA in healthy donors. Broader study findings: Being productive about 87% or about 30% of the time was typical of most TCR beta V segments in an earlier analysis. The authors considered a cluster of highly shared sequence variants likely to be a sequencing artifact. A later analysis found most CMV-associated TCR beta chains apparently HLA-restricted.

Trimming removed 0 bases at V and 1 base at J, with 7 bases between. This CDR3 is built from 14 residues. Germline V gives CDR1 SGHTS, CDR2 YDEGEE. Vbeta (60) and Jbeta (13) primers were used in the PCR. TCRdb's copy holds only in-frame clones and misses some; the assay was immunoSEQ multiplex PCR. The data show more than 150,000 clones, around 80% seen once. Turning to this clone: As yet, its antigen is unknown.

The receptor's source is a woman aged 40 to 50 in good health and CMV-seropositive. Sequences were obtained from PBMCs. The chain has TRBV5-8 and TRBJ1-1; no clear D. CDR3 in amino acids: CASSLGRENTEAFF. Written as DNA, the CDR3 is TGTGCCAGCAGCTTGGGACGGGAGAACACTGAAGCTTTCTTT.